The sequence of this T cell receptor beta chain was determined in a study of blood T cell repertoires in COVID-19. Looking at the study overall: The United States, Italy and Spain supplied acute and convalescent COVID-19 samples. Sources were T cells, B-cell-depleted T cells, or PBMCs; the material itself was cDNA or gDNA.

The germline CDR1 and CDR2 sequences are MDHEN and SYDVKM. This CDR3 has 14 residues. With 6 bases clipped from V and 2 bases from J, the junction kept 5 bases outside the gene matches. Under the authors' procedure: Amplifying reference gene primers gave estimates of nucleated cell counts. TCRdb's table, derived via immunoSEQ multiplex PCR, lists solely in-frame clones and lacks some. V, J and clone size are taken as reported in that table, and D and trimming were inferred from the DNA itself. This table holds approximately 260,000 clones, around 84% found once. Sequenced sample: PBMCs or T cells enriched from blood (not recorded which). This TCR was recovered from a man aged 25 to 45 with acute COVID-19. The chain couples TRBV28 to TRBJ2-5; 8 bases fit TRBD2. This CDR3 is CASRKTSAQETQYF. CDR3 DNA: TGTGCCAGCAGGAAGACTAGCGCTCAAGAGACCCAGTACTTC.